The 7 T cell receptor beta chains reported below all come from one sample, sequenced in a study of siplizumab effects on memory and regulatory T cells. TCRdb keeps only in-frame clones here, not all; method: immunoSEQ multiplex PCR. The table shows approximately 94,000 clones, with 85% to 95% occurring only once. The sample comprised non-Treg CD4+ T cells sorted from blood. Receptors originate from a human donor in good health.

This chain connects TRBV29-1 to TRBJ1-2; D call uncertain. CDR1 is SQVTM, CDR2 ANQGSEA, per germline. The V end was cut by 1 base, the J end by 1 base, with 10 bases between. The CDR3 is 14 amino acids. Written as DNA, the CDR3 is TGCAGCGTTGAAGTGGTGCAAATTAACTATGGCTACACCTTC. Protein product: CSVEVVQINYGYTF. The whole variable domain, remainder taken from reference TRBV29-1 and TRBJ1-2, is SAVISQKPSRDICQRGTSLTIQCQVDSQVTMMFWYRQQPGQSLTLIATANQGSEATYESGFVIDKFPISRPNLTFSTLTVSNMSPEDSSIYLCSVEVVQINYGYTFGSGTRLTVV.

The V call is TRBV28, the J call TRBJ2-7, with 11 bases matching TRBD2. The CDR3 has 15 residues. V dropped 5 bases and J dropped 2; count of bases not matched to a gene: 5. Germline V gene data show CDR1 as MDHEN and CDR2 as SYDVKM. CDR3 protein: CASSPHSGRAYEQYF. The DNA for the CDR3 is TGTGCCAGCAGTCCCCATAGCGGGAGGGCCTACGAGCAGTACTTC.

The gene calls are TRBV7-3 and TRBJ2-3, with no clear D. V lost 5 bases and J 5 bases, leaving 14 bases between the germline ends. Germline CDR1 is SGHTA and CDR2 is FQGTGA. The CDR3 spans 14 residues. CDR3: CASSQRAEGDTQYF. CDR3 in DNA: TGTGCCAGCAGCCAAAGGGCGGAAGGAGATACGCAGTATTTT.

This chain uses TRBV2 with TRBJ2-3; the match to TRBD2 covers 8 bases. V lost 4 bases and J lost 3; bases outside the gene matches: 9. The CDR3 is made up of 16 amino acids. Per the germline V gene, CDR1 is SNHLY and CDR2 is FYNNEI. For the CDR3, the DNA is TGTGCCAGCAGTGGGGGACTAGGACGAGGGACAGATACGCAGTATTTT. It is translated as CASSGGLGRGTDTQYF.

The chain has TRBV2 and TRBJ2-7; D uncertain. CDR1 is SNHLY, CDR2 FYNNEI, per germline. The CDR3 length is 12 residues. The V gene lost 8 bases and the J gene lost 9 bases, with 17 bases spanning the gap. The CDR3 loop reads CASGKERPVQYF. In DNA form, the CDR3 reads TGTGCCAGCGGGAAGGAGAGGCCGGTGCAGTACTTC.

V gene TRBV9 combines with J gene TRBJ2-5; D is possibly TRBD1 (5 bases). Trimming shortened V by 2 bases and J by 5 bases, and 16 bases separated the two germline ends. Germline assignment: CDR1 SGDLS and CDR2 YYNGEE. The CDR3 runs to 15 residues. The CDR3 region is CASSVGPGMRETQYF. The CDR3, as DNA: TGTGCCAGCAGCGTCGGCCCAGGGATGCGGGAGACCCAGTACTTC.

The V and J genes are TRBV15 and TRBJ2-7, with D possibly matching TRBD1 (5 bases). The CDR3 runs to 13 residues. Germline CDR1 reads LNHNV; CDR2 reads YYDKDF (reference sequence). V lost 7 bases and J lost 0, with 10 bases in between. The CDR3: CATKQDISYEQYF. The CDR3 DNA is TGTGCCACCAAACAGGACATCTCCTACGAGCAGTACTTC.